This is a list of T cell receptor beta chains from one sample in a study of graft-versus-host responses after intestinal transplantation. These receptors have no identified antigens. Profiling relied on immunoSEQ multiplex PCR, and the TCRdb table lists in-frame clones only, not all of them. The profile shows 90,000 to 95,000 clones, approximately 92% of them singletons. The sequencing here drew on unstimulated CD8+ T cells sorted from spleen or lymph node cells, taken before intestinal transplant. These receptors originate from a human donor who received an intestinal transplant. The CDR3 runs from the conserved cysteine through the conserved F or W. Each record gives: J gene, V gene, D gene, clone size, CDR3 protein, CDR3 DNA. A D gene is named only where the DNA matches it firmly. Part of the rows lack a size; the others show once, few, many or a class for expanded clones.

J gene: TRBJ2-3
V gene: TRBV4-3
D gene: TRBD2
clone size: NA
CDR3 protein: CASSQDYVAGGADTQYF
CDR3 DNA: TGCGCCAGCAGCCAAGATTACGTAGCGGGGGGGGCAGATACGCAGTATTTT

J gene: TRBJ2-7
V gene: TRBV10-2
D gene: NA
clone size: NA
CDR3 protein: CASAQDNTYEQYF
CDR3 DNA: TGCGCCAGCGCTCAGGACAATACTTACGAGCAGTACTTC

J gene: TRBJ2-5
V gene: TRBV29-1
D gene: NA
clone size: NA
CDR3 protein: CSVPPQDSQETQYF
CDR3 DNA: TGCAGCGTTCCGCCCCAGGATTCCCAAGAGACCCAGTACTTC

J gene: TRBJ1-3
V gene: TRBV19
D gene: NA
clone size: NA
CDR3 protein: CASSWGGPGNTIYF
CDR3 DNA: TGTGCCAGTAGTTGGGGAGGGCCTGGAAACACCATATATTTT

J gene: TRBJ1-1
V gene: TRBV9
D gene: TRBD1
clone size: NA
CDR3 protein: CASSARPSPGTGIRGNTEAFF
CDR3 DNA: TGTGCCAGCAGCGCGCGACCAAGTCCCGGGACAGGGATTCGGGGGAACACTGAAGCTTTCTTT

J gene: TRBJ2-5
V gene: TRBV27
D gene: TRBD2
clone size: once
CDR3 protein: CASSPLAGVIETQYF
CDR3 DNA: TGTGCCAGCAGCCCACTAGCGGGAGTGATTGAGACCCAGTACTTC

J gene: TRBJ2-2
V gene: TRBV27
D gene: TRBD1
clone size: NA
CDR3 protein: CASSQGQGAIGELFF
CDR3 DNA: TGTGCCAGCAGTCAGGGACAGGGGGCGATCGGGGAGCTGTTTTTT

J gene: TRBJ1-6
V gene: TRBV7-9
D gene: NA
clone size: NA
CDR3 protein: CASSLVSTTIDNSPLHF
CDR3 DNA: TGTGCCAGCAGCTTAGTTTCCACAACCATCGATAATTCACCCCTCCACTTT

J gene: TRBJ1-1
V gene: TRBV30
D gene: NA
clone size: NA
CDR3 protein: CAWSVLGGTEAFF
CDR3 DNA: TGTGCCTGGAGTGTACTCGGGGGCACTGAAGCTTTCTTT

J gene: TRBJ2-7
V gene: TRBV27
D gene: TRBD2
clone size: NA
CDR3 protein: CASSLPGLAYEQYF
CDR3 DNA: TGTGCCAGCAGTTTACCGGGACTAGCCTACGAGCAGTACTTC

J gene: TRBJ2-1
V gene: TRBV6-4
D gene: TRBD2
clone size: NA
CDR3 protein: CASRRTSGDSYNEQFF
CDR3 DNA: TGTGCCAGCAGGCGGACTAGCGGAGACTCCTACAATGAGCAGTTCTTC

J gene: TRBJ2-2
V gene: TRBV27
D gene: NA
clone size: NA
CDR3 protein: CASKMASVTGELFF
CDR3 DNA: TGTGCCAGCAAAATGGCTAGCGTCACCGGGGAGCTGTTTTTT

J gene: TRBJ2-7
V gene: TRBV5-4
D gene: TRBD1
clone size: NA
CDR3 protein: CASSLFGQGTNEQYF
CDR3 DNA: TGTGCCAGCAGCTTGTTTGGACAGGGTACCAACGAGCAGTACTTC

J gene: TRBJ2-7
V gene: TRBV5-4
D gene: TRBD2
clone size: NA
CDR3 protein: CASSSTQGLTNYEQYF
CDR3 DNA: TGTGCCAGCAGCTCGACGCAGGGACTAACTAACTACGAGCAGTACTTC

J gene: TRBJ2-1
V gene: TRBV6-5
D gene: TRBD1
clone size: NA
CDR3 protein: CASSYEWTGAYNEQFF
CDR3 DNA: TGTGCCAGCAGTTACGAATGGACAGGGGCCTACAATGAGCAGTTCTTC

J gene: TRBJ2-1
V gene: TRBV5-6
D gene: NA
clone size: NA
CDR3 protein: CASSSDLHNEQFF
CDR3 DNA: TGTGCCAGCAGCTCAGACTTGCACAATGAGCAGTTCTTC

J gene: TRBJ2-5
V gene: TRBV19
D gene: NA
clone size: NA
CDR3 protein: CASSIAGEETQYF
CDR3 DNA: TGTGCCAGTAGTATCGCAGGGGAAGAGACCCAGTACTTC

J gene: TRBJ2-1
V gene: TRBV9
D gene: TRBD1
clone size: NA
CDR3 protein: CASSRTGRHNEQFF
CDR3 DNA: TGTGCCAGCAGCCGGACAGGGCGACACAATGAGCAGTTCTTC

J gene: TRBJ2-1
V gene: TRBV19
D gene: NA
clone size: NA
CDR3 protein: CASSWGVRLDEQFF
CDR3 DNA: TGTGCCAGTAGTTGGGGCGTACGTTTGGATGAGCAGTTCTTC

J gene: TRBJ2-7
V gene: TRBV5-1
D gene: TRBD2
clone size: NA
CDR3 protein: CASSLVPGLAGYSSYEQYF
CDR3 DNA: TGCGCCAGCAGCTTGGTCCCTGGACTAGCGGGTTACAGCTCCTACGAGCAGTACTTC

J gene: TRBJ2-3
V gene: TRBV5-4
D gene: TRBD1
clone size: NA
CDR3 protein: CASSRQGAGVTDTQYF
CDR3 DNA: TGTGCCAGCAGCCGACAGGGGGCGGGGGTCACAGATACGCAGTATTTT

J gene: TRBJ2-7
V gene: TRBV28
D gene: NA
clone size: NA
CDR3 protein: CASSDPGYEQYF
CDR3 DNA: TGTGCCAGCAGCGACCCGGGCTACGAGCAGTACTTC

J gene: TRBJ2-1
V gene: TRBV27
D gene: NA
clone size: NA
CDR3 protein: CASKLLQGGGPNEQFF
CDR3 DNA: TGTGCCAGCAAATTACTCCAGGGTGGCGGCCCAAATGAGCAGTTCTTC

J gene: TRBJ2-3
V gene: TRBV15
D gene: NA
clone size: NA
CDR3 protein: CATSTLSSDTQYF
CDR3 DNA: TGTGCCACCAGCACCCTCTCGTCAGATACGCAGTATTTT

J gene: TRBJ2-2
V gene: TRBV13
D gene: TRBD2
clone size: NA
CDR3 protein: CASRDTSGRSTGELFF
CDR3 DNA: TGTGCCAGCAGAGATACTAGCGGGAGAAGTACCGGGGAGCTGTTTTTT

J gene: TRBJ1-1
V gene: TRBV6-6
D gene: NA
clone size: NA
CDR3 protein: CATCGQYTEAFF
CDR3 DNA: TGTGCCACCTGTGGACAGTACACTGAAGCTTTCTTT

J gene: TRBJ1-1
V gene: TRBV19
D gene: NA
clone size: NA
CDR3 protein: CASSIGQGGTEAFF
CDR3 DNA: TGTGCCAGTAGTATAGGGCAGGGTGGGACTGAAGCTTTCTTT

J gene: TRBJ2-2
V gene: TRBV6-5
D gene: NA
clone size: NA
CDR3 protein: CASSYPPTGTGELFF
CDR3 DNA: TGTGCCAGCAGTTACCCCCCGACTGGGACCGGGGAGCTGTTTTTT

J gene: TRBJ1-1
V gene: TRBV11-3
D gene: NA
clone size: NA
CDR3 protein: CATNGEGNTEAFF
CDR3 DNA: TGTGCCACCAATGGCGAGGGGAACACTGAAGCTTTCTTT

J gene: TRBJ1-2
V gene: TRBV19
D gene: NA
clone size: NA
CDR3 protein: CASSIDGYGYTF
CDR3 DNA: TGTGCCAGTAGTATAGACGGCTATGGCTACACCTTC

J gene: TRBJ1-3
V gene: TRBV5-1
D gene: NA
clone size: NA
CDR3 protein: CASSAFTGPGNTIYF
CDR3 DNA: TGCGCCAGCAGCGCCTTTACAGGGCCCGGAAACACCATATATTTT

J gene: TRBJ1-3
V gene: TRBV9
D gene: NA
clone size: NA
CDR3 protein: CASSVERSTSGNTIYF
CDR3 DNA: TGTGCCAGCAGCGTGGAAAGGAGTACCTCTGGAAACACCATATATTTT

J gene: TRBJ1-2
V gene: TRBV5-1
D gene: TRBD1
clone size: NA
CDR3 protein: CASSLGTGLLSGYTF
CDR3 DNA: TGCGCCAGCAGCTTAGGGACAGGCCTCCTGAGTGGCTACACCTTC

J gene: TRBJ1-1
V gene: TRBV12-5
D gene: TRBD1
clone size: NA
CDR3 protein: CASGSNRDRAYSTEAFF
CDR3 DNA: TGTGCTAGTGGTTCGAACCGGGACAGGGCATATAGCACTGAAGCTTTCTTT

J gene: TRBJ2-7
V gene: TRBV7-9
D gene: TRBD2
clone size: NA
CDR3 protein: CASTVAGGKSYEQYF
CDR3 DNA: TGTGCCAGCACCGTAGCGGGGGGGAAATCCTACGAGCAGTACTTC

J gene: TRBJ1-2
V gene: TRBV2
D gene: NA
clone size: few
CDR3 protein: CASSEGGSPVGGYTF
CDR3 DNA: TGTGCCAGCAGTGAAGGCGGCAGTCCCGTTGGGGGCTACACCTTC

J gene: TRBJ2-3
V gene: TRBV27
D gene: TRBD2
clone size: NA
CDR3 protein: CASSSIAGETDTQYF
CDR3 DNA: TGTGCCAGCAGTTCTATAGCGGGAGAGACAGATACGCAGTATTTT

J gene: TRBJ1-5
V gene: TRBV9
D gene: NA
clone size: NA
CDR3 protein: CASSVGFGEHQPQHF
CDR3 DNA: TGTGCCAGCAGCGTAGGGTTTGGGGAGCATCAGCCCCAGCATTTT

J gene: TRBJ1-6
V gene: TRBV5-4
D gene: TRBD1
clone size: NA
CDR3 protein: CASSFWQGDSPLHF
CDR3 DNA: TGTGCCAGCAGCTTCTGGCAGGGGGATTCACCCCTCCACTTT

J gene: TRBJ2-2
V gene: TRBV30
D gene: NA
clone size: NA
CDR3 protein: CAWRSPLGGELFF
CDR3 DNA: TGTGCCTGGAGGTCCCCCCTCGGTGGGGAGCTGTTTTTT

J gene: TRBJ2-1
V gene: TRBV7-6
D gene: NA
clone size: NA
CDR3 protein: CASSSGLRYNEQFF
CDR3 DNA: TGTGCCAGCAGCTCAGGATTACGATACAATGAGCAGTTCTTC

J gene: TRBJ2-7
V gene: TRBV6-5
D gene: NA
clone size: NA
CDR3 protein: CASSYSRAWYEQYF
CDR3 DNA: TGTGCCAGCAGTTACTCGAGGGCCTGGTACGAGCAGTACTTC

J gene: TRBJ2-7
V gene: TRBV13
D gene: NA
clone size: NA
CDR3 protein: CASSFHSYEQYF
CDR3 DNA: TGTGCCAGCAGCTTCCACTCCTACGAGCAGTACTTC

J gene: TRBJ2-1
V gene: TRBV7-9
D gene: NA
clone size: NA
CDR3 protein: CASNLGQEQFF
CDR3 DNA: TGTGCCAGCAACTTAGGACAAGAGCAGTTCTTC

J gene: TRBJ2-1
V gene: TRBV9
D gene: TRBD2
clone size: NA
CDR3 protein: CASSVVGGGDYEQFF
CDR3 DNA: TGTGCCAGCAGCGTAGTGGGCGGGGGAGACTATGAGCAGTTCTTC

J gene: TRBJ2-7
V gene: TRBV5-1
D gene: NA
clone size: NA
CDR3 protein: CASSWARDSYEQYF
CDR3 DNA: TGCGCCAGCAGCTGGGCCCGGGACTCTTACGAGCAGTACTTC

J gene: TRBJ1-5
V gene: TRBV4-1
D gene: NA
clone size: NA
CDR3 protein: CASSQGGSNSNQPQHF
CDR3 DNA: TGCGCCAGCAGCCAGGGGGGGAGCAATAGCAATCAGCCCCAGCATTTT

J gene: TRBJ1-2
V gene: TRBV7-6
D gene: NA
clone size: NA
CDR3 protein: CASSPSAAQHGFYGYTF
CDR3 DNA: TGTGCCAGCAGCCCATCCGCGGCGCAGCACGGCTTCTATGGCTACACCTTC

J gene: TRBJ2-2
V gene: TRBV7-6
D gene: TRBD1
clone size: NA
CDR3 protein: CASSPGGDRGLTGELFF
CDR3 DNA: TGTGCCAGCAGCCCCGGGGGGGACAGGGGGCTCACCGGGGAGCTGTTTTTT

J gene: TRBJ2-5
V gene: TRBV5-6
D gene: TRBD2
clone size: NA
CDR3 protein: CASSFLLAGKETQYF
CDR3 DNA: TGTGCCAGCAGCTTTTTACTAGCGGGTAAAGAGACCCAGTACTTC

J gene: TRBJ2-7
V gene: TRBV5-6
D gene: NA
clone size: NA
CDR3 protein: CASSSRNSYEQYF
CDR3 DNA: TGTGCCAGCAGCTCCAGGAACTCCTACGAGCAGTACTTC

J gene: TRBJ1-2
V gene: TRBV10-3
D gene: NA
clone size: NA
CDR3 protein: CAISESSFMSGANYGYTF
CDR3 DNA: TGTGCCATCAGTGAGTCGAGTTTTATGTCGGGAGCTAACTATGGCTACACCTTC

J gene: TRBJ2-7
V gene: TRBV11-2
D gene: TRBD2
clone size: NA
CDR3 protein: CASSSLAGATYEQYF
CDR3 DNA: TGTGCCAGCAGCTCCCTAGCGGGGGCCACCTACGAGCAGTACTTC

J gene: TRBJ2-7
V gene: TRBV13
D gene: NA
clone size: NA
CDR3 protein: CASSLVASSYEQYF
CDR3 DNA: TGTGCCAGCAGCTTAGTCGCCAGCTCCTACGAGCAGTACTTC

J gene: TRBJ2-7
V gene: TRBV11-2
D gene: TRBD1
clone size: NA
CDR3 protein: CASSPYAGGENEQYF
CDR3 DNA: TGTGCCAGCAGCCCCTACGCAGGGGGAGAAAACGAGCAGTACTTC